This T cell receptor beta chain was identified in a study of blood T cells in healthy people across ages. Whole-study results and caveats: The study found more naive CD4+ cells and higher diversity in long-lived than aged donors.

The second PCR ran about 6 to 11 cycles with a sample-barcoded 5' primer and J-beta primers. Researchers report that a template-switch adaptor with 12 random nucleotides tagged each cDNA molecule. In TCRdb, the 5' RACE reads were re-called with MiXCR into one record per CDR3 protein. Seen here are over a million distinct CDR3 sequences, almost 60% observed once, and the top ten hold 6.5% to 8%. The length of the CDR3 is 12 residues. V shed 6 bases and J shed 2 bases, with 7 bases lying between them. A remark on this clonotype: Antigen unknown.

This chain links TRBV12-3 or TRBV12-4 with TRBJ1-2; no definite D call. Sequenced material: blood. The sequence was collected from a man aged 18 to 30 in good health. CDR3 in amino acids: CASRGRNYGYTF. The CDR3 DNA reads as TGTGCCAGCAGAGGACGGAACTATGGCTACACCTTC.